The sequence of this T cell receptor beta chain was determined in a study of beta chain features in type 1 diabetes. Study observations and caveats: TCRB CDR3s from Type 1 diabetes patients were moderately but significantly shorter in all four CD4+ subsets. When cDNA is sequenced, cells with high TCR expression could be over-represented.

This clone showed up just a few times. No antigen is known for it. It was via CD45RO/CCR7/CD25/CD127/CD95/CD27 that CD4+ naive, central memory, regulatory and stem cell-like memory cells were sorted. Once sorted, every population was more than 95% pure. TCRB transcripts that were expressed got sequenced, as all of the isolated RNA had been reverse transcribed. TCRdb keeps only in-frame clones here, not all; method: immunoSEQ multiplex PCR. There are about 360,000 clones in the sample; 10% to 15% occur only once, and more than 0.015% lies in the top ten. Sequenced input: naive CD4+ T cells from blood. The clonotype originates from a man between 18 and 29 years old in good health.

The CDR3 is CASSERGGAGTDTQYF. The CDR3 coding sequence is TGCGCCAGCAGCGAGAGGGGAGGGGCCGGCACAGATACGCAGTATTTT. The rearrangement joins TRBV4-3 to TRBJ2-3, with TRBD2 identical over 7 bases. Trimming at V came to 5 bases and at J to 1 base, leaving 9 bases not matched to a gene. Germline V gene sequence: CDR1 LGHNA, CDR2 YSLEER. This CDR3 has 16 amino acids.